This is a list of T cell receptor beta chains from one sample in a study of shared clonotypes between healthy human individuals. The table came from immunoSEQ multiplex PCR; TCRdb's copy has only in-frame clones and leaves some out. The sample holds about 2.1 million clones; 93% are singletons and the top ten take around 1.7%. Specimen: naive CD8+ T cells from PBMCs. Every receptor here comes from a man younger than 30 in good health. Some clones in this sample may be carry-over from other donors' samples. Each CDR3 is given with its conserved first and last residue.

TRBJ2-7,TRBV5-8,CASSSGTGAYEQYF
TRBJ2-7,TRBV15,CATSKGQAYEQYF
TRBJ2-1,TRBV7-9,CASSPGTSGNNEQFF
TRBJ2-7,TRBV6-4,CASSDWASGSVEQYF
TRBJ2-5,TRBV27,CASSLSIPPRETQYF
TRBJ2-7,TRBV27,CASSVLARPYEQYF
TRBJ2-7,TRBV4-1,CASSQDLSPTYEQYF
TRBJ2-1,TRBV5-4,CASSPGQGAPYNEQFF
TRBJ1-2,TRBV5-1,CASSPISGPGGYGYTF
TRBJ2-6,TRBV12-5,CASGLDAPGLAGYSGANVLTF
TRBJ2-1,TRBV29-1,CSVETASGNYNEQFF
TRBJ2-5,TRBV7-3,CASSYPQETQYF
TRBJ2-1,TRBV9,CASSAGGSPSYNEQFF
TRBJ1-5,TRBV6-5,CASSLASNQPQHF